These 16 T cell receptor beta chains came from one sample sequenced in a study of blood T cell repertoires in COVID-19. Sequencing was performed with immunoSEQ multiplex PCR; in TCRdb, only in-frame clones are kept and a portion is missing. The sample consists of about 240,000 clones, 81% of them appearing once. Sequenced material: peripheral blood. These TCRs come from a woman older than 75 with COVID-19, enrolled during active disease.

The chain couples TRBV7-9 to TRBJ1-4; 7 bases fit TRBD1. V trimming: 6 bases; J trimming: 4 bases; junction bases outside the gene matches: 5. Germline V lookup: CDR1 SEHNR, CDR2 FQNEAQ (reference sequence). This CDR3 has 14 residues. CDR3 sequence reads: CASREGQNNEKLFF. The CDR3 nucleotides read TGTGCCAGCAGGGAGGGACAGAATAATGAAAAACTGTTTTTT.

This clone was found once. The chain employs TRBV6-4 and TRBJ2-1; 8 nucleotides align to TRBD2. J lost 7 bases, V lost 0 bases, and 8 bases had no gene match. The CDR3 runs 16 residues. The germline V gene has CDR1 MRHNA and CDR2 SNTAGT. CDR3 protein: CASSDSNGGAINEQFF. The CDR3 nucleotides are TGTGCCAGCAGTGACTCGAACGGGGGGGCGATTAATGAGCAGTTCTTC.

This sequence joins TRBV7-8 and TRBJ2-7, with D perhaps TRBD2 (5 bases). V gave up 1 base and J gave up 1 base, with 8 bases separating them. Germline loops: CDR1 SGHVS, CDR2 FQNEAQ. CDR3 length: 14 amino acids. CDR3 sequence (DNA): TGTGCCAGCAGCTTAGGAACGGGATCCTACGAGCAGTACTTC. This gives the protein CASSLGTGSYEQYF.

This sequence joins TRBV6-5 and TRBJ1-2; 11 positions agree with TRBD1. With V trimmed by 6 bases and J by 7 bases, 7 bases remained unmatched. The CDR3 length is 14 residues. Germline CDR1 and CDR2: MNHEY and SVGAGI. DNA of the CDR3: TGTGCCAGCAGAAGACCCGGGACAGGGGGTGGCTACACCTTC. This sequence encodes CASRRPGTGGGYTF.

The chain couples TRBV3-1 (or the pseudogene TRBV3-2) to TRBJ2-5; D call uncertain. This CDR3 is built from 11 residues. V shed 7 bases and J shed 3 bases, with 6 bases lying between them. CDR1 and CDR2 (germline): LGHDT, YNNKEL (reference sequence). CDR3 in amino acids: CASTSKETQYF. The CDR3 DNA follows: TGTGCCAGCACTTCTAAAGAGACCCAGTACTTC.

The J gene is TRBJ2-7, the V gene TRBV7-9; 8 bases are a match to TRBD2. The CDR3 covers 13 residues. V shed 5 bases and J 5 bases; nucleotides not matched to a gene: 5. Germline V lookup: CDR1 SEHNR, CDR2 FQNEAQ (reference sequence). CDR3 region: CASSTREGNEQYF. DNA of the CDR3: TGTGCCAGCAGCACCCGGGAGGGGAACGAGCAGTACTTC.

V and J are TRBV19 and TRBJ1-5; a possible D gene is TRBD1 (6 bases). The CDR3 contains 15 residues. V lost 4 bases to trimming and J lost 2 bases, with 12 bases between them. Germline V gene lookup returns CDR1 LNHDA and CDR2 SQIVND (reference sequence). The CDR3 reads CASSKLSGGNQPQHF. The CDR3 DNA follows: TGTGCCAGTAGTAAGTTGTCAGGGGGCAATCAGCCCCAGCATTTT. The variable domain in full, with the rest retrieved from reference TRBV19 and TRBJ1-5, is DGGITQSPKYLFRKEGQNVTLSCEQNLNHDAMYWYRQDPGQGLRLIYYSQIVNDFQKGDIAEGYSVSREKKESFPLTVTSAQKNPTAFYLCASSKLSGGNQPQHFGDGTRLSIL.

The CDR3 protein is CASSQTGPSGSKEQYF. CDR3 sequence (DNA): TGTGCCAGCAGCCAAACAGGGCCTAGCGGGAGTAAAGAGCAGTACTTC. The V and J genes are TRBV3-1 (or the pseudogene TRBV3-2) and TRBJ2-7; 10 nucleotides line up with TRBD2. The CDR3 runs 16 residues. Trimming took 2 bases from V and 7 from J; bases not matched to a gene: 11. Looked up from germline, CDR1 is LGHDT and CDR2 is YNNKEL (reference sequence).

The genes are TRBV28 and TRBJ2-5, with 16 bases that match TRBD2. This CDR3 comprises 18 residues. From germline, CDR1 is MDHEN and CDR2 SYDVKM. J lost 1 base, V lost 5 bases, and 7 bases had no gene match. CDR3 DNA: TGTGCCAGCAGTACCCGGGGACTAGCGGGAGGGATCCAAGAGACCCAGTACTTC. Translated, it gives CASSTRGLAGGIQETQYF.

This chain joins TRBV7-3 and TRBJ1-1; D unresolved. Germline assignment: CDR1 SGHTA and CDR2 FQGTGA. V dropped 5 bases and J dropped 4 bases, with 14 bases sitting between them. CDR3 length equals 14 residues. The CDR3 nucleotides read TGTGCCAGCAGCCTACAACACGGAGGCACTGAAGCTTTCTTT. Protein: CASSLQHGGTEAFF. The full variable domain, in which reference TRBV7-3 and TRBJ1-1 provide the parts outside the CDR3, is GAGVSQTPSNKVTEKGKYVELRCDPISGHTALYWYRQSLGQGPEFLIYFQGTGAADDSGLPNDRFFAVRPEGSVSTLKIQRTERGDSAVYLCASSLQHGGTEAFFGQGTRLTVV.

The chain recombines TRBV19 with TRBJ1-2, with TRBD1 matching over 9 bases. The germline CDR1 and CDR2 sequences are LNHDA and SQIVND (reference sequence). The CDR3 runs to 13 residues. V lost 5 bases and J lost 7; bases outside the gene matches: 5. The CDR3 DNA is TGTGCCAGTAGTCAACGGGACAGGGCTGGCTACACCTTC. It translates to CASSQRDRAGYTF.

This clone appeared a single time. The chain links TRBV14 to TRBJ2-5; 8 nucleotides match TRBD2. Unmatched junction bases numbered 8, after V lost 0 bases and J lost 5 bases. CDR1 SGHDN and CDR2 FVKESK come from the germline V gene. CDR3 size: 16 residues. The CDR3 here is CASSQDPSGRPETQYF. The CDR3 DNA sequence: TGTGCCAGCAGCCAAGACCCTAGCGGGCGCCCCGAGACCCAGTACTTC.

This clone was picked up one time. This chain joins TRBV5-6 and TRBJ2-7, with 9 positions matching TRBD2. This CDR3 is built from 14 residues. J gave up 6 bases and V 0 bases, and 4 bases lay outside the gene matches. CDR1 and CDR2 (germline): SGHDT, YYEEEE. The CDR3 reads CASSLGLAGSEQYF. The CDR3 nucleotides read TGTGCCAGCAGCTTGGGGCTAGCGGGAAGCGAGCAGTACTTC.

The chain employs TRBV20-1 and TRBJ2-1; 7 bases map to TRBD2. Germline CDR1 DFQATT, CDR2 SNEGSKA (reference sequence). The CDR3 extends over 18 amino acids. V lost 3 bases and J lost 5; bases outside the gene matches: 19. In nucleotides, the CDR3 is TGCAGTGCTAGTAGGGGTGCGCGAGGCGGGAGACCCAACAATGAGCAGTTCTTC. It is translated as CSASRGARGGRPNNEQFF.

V gene TRBV7-9 combines with J gene TRBJ1-1; D ambiguous. From germline, CDR1 is SEHNR and CDR2 FQNEAQ (reference sequence). V dropped 1 base and J dropped 3 bases, with 9 bases sitting between them. This CDR3 comprises 14 residues. CDR3 protein: CASSLVLEDTEAFF. The CDR3 DNA reads as TGTGCCAGCAGCTTAGTTTTGGAGGACACTGAAGCTTTCTTT.

The V gene is TRBV7-2, the J gene TRBJ2-2, with 9 positions matching TRBD1. There are 15 residues in the CDR3. J gave up 5 bases and V 0 bases, and 1 base lay outside the gene matches. The germline V gene encodes CDR1 SGHTA and CDR2 FQGNSA. The CDR3 bases are TGTGCCAGCAGCTTAGCTGACAGGGGGACCGGGGAGCTGTTTTTT. The encoded protein is CASSLADRGTGELFF.